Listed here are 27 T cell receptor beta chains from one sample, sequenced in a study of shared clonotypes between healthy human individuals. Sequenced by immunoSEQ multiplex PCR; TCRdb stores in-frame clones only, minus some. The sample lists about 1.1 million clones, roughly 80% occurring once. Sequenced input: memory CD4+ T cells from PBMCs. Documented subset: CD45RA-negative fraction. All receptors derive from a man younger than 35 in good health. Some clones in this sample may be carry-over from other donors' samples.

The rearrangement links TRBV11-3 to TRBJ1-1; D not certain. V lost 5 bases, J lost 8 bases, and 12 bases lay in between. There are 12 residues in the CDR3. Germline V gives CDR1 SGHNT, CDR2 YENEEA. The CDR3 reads CASSPRHEEAFF. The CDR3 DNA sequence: TGTGCCAGCAGCCCCCGCCACGAGGAAGCTTTCTTT.

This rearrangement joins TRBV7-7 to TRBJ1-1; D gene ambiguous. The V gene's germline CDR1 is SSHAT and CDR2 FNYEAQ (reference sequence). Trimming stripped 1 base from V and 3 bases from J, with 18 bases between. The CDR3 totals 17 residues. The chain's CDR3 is CASSLGPSLIDDTEAFF. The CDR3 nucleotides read TGTGCCAGCAGCTTAGGGCCCTCTTTAATCGACGACACTGAAGCTTTCTTT.

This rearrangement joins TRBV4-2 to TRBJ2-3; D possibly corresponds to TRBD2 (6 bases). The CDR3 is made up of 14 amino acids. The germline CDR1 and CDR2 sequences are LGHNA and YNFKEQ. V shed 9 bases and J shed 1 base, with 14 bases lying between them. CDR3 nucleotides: TGTGCCAGTAAGATGGCTAGCGGCACAGATACGCAGTATTTT. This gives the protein CASKMASGTDTQYF.

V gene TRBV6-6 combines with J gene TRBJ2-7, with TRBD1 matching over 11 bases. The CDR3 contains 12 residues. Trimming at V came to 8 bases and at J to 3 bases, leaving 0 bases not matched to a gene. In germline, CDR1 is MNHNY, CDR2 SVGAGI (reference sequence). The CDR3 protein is CASGTGGYEQYF. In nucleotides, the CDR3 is TGTGCCAGCGGGACAGGGGGCTACGAGCAGTACTTC.

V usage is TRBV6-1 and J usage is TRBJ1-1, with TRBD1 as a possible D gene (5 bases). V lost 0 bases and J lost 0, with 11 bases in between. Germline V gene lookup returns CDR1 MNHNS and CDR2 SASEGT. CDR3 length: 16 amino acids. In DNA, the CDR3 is TGTGCCAGCAGTGAAGCTTGGACACACATGAACACTGAAGCTTTCTTT. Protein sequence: CASSEAWTHMNTEAFF.

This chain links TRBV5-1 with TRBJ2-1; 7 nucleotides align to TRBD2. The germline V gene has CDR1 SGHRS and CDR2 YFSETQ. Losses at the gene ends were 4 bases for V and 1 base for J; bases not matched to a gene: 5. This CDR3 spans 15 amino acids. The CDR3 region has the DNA TGCGCCAGCAGCGGCGGGAGTCCTTCCTACAATGAGCAGTTCTTC. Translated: CASSGGSPSYNEQFF. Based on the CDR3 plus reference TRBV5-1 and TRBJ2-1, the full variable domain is KAGVTQTPRYLIKTRGQQVTLSCSPISGHRSVSWYQQTPGQGLQFLFEYFSETQRNKGNFPGRFSGRQFSNSRSEMNVSTLELGDSALYLCASSGGSPSYNEQFFGPGTRLTVL.

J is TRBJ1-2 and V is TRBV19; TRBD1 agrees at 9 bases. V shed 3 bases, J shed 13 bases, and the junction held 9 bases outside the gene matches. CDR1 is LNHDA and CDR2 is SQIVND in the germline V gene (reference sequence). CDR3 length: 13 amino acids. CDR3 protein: CASSIYDRGIFTF. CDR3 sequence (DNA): TGTGCCAGTAGTATCTACGACAGGGGGATCTTCACCTTC.

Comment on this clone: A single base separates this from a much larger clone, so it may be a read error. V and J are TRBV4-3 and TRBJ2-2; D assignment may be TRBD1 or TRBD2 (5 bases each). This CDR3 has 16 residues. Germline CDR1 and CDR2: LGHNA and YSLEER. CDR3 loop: CANSPLPGPHTGELFF. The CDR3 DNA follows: TGCGCCAACAGCCCACTCCCGGGACCTCACACCGGGGAGCTGTTTTTT.

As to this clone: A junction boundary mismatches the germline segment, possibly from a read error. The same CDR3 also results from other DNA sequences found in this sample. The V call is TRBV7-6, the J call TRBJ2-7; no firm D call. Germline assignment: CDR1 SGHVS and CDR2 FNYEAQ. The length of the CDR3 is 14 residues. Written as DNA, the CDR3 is TGTGCCAGCAGCTTAGAGGGCTGGGCCTACGAGCAGTACTTT. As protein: CASSLEGWAYEQYF.

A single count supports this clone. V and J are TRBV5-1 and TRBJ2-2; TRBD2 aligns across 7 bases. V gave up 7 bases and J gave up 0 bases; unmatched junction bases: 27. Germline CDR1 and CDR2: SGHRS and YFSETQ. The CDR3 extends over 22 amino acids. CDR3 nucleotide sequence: TGCGCCAGCTCAAAAAAACCCGTGGCTAGCGGCCAGACAACCCCGAACACCGGGGAGCTGTTTTTT. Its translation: CASSKKPVASGQTTPNTGELFF.

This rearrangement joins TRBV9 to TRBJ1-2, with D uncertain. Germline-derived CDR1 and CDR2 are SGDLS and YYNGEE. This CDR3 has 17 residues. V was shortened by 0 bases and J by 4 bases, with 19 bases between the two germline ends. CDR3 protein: CASSVVGRANTPYGYTF. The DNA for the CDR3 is TGTGCCAGCAGCGTAGTAGGGAGGGCCAATACTCCCTATGGCTACACCTTC.

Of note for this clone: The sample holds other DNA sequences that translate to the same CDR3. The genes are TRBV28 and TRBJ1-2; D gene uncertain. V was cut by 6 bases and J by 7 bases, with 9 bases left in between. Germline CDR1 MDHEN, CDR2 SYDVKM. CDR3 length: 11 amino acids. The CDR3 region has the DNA TGTGCCAGCAGCCGCGGGCGTGGCTACACCTTC. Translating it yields CASSRGRGYTF.

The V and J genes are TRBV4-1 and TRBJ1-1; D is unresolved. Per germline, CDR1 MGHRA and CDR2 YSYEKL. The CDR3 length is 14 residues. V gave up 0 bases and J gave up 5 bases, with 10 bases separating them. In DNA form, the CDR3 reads TGCGCCAGCAGCCAAGATTACGGGGTAACTGAAGCTTTCTTT. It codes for CASSQDYGVTEAFF.

The CDR3 here is CASSSSGGRAGQQFF. The CDR3, as DNA: TGTGCCAGCAGTTCGTCTGGCGGGAGGGCGGGGCAGCAGTTCTTC. This chain uses TRBV28 with TRBJ2-1; 9 nucleotides line up with TRBD2. The germline V gene encodes CDR1 MDHEN and CDR2 SYDVKM. The CDR3 is 15 residues long. V lost 4 bases and J lost 11; bases outside the gene matches: 12.

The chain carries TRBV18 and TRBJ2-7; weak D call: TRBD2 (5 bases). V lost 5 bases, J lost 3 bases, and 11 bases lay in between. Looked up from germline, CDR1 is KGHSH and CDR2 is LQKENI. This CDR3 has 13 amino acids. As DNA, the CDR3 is TGTGCCAGCTCATCCACACGGGGCTACGAGCAGTACTTC. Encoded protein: CASSSTRGYEQYF.

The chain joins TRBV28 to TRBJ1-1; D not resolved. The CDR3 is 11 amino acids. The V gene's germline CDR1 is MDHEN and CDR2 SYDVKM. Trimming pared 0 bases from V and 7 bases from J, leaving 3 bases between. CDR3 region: CASSLWDEAFF. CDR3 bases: TGTGCCAGCAGTTTATGGGATGAAGCTTTCTTT.

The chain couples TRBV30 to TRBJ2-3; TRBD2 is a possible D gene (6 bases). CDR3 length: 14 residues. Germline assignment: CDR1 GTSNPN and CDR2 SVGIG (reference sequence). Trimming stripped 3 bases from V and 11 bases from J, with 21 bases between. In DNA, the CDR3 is TGTGCCTGGAGCAAGACTAGTCGGGCCCTAAAGCAGTATTTT. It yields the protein CAWSKTSRALKQYF.

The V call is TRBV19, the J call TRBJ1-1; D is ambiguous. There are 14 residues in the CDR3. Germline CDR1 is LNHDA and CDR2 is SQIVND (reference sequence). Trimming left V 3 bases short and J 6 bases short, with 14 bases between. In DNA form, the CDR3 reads TGTGCCAGTAGTATTTGGGGAGGGCTCGCTGAAGCTTTCTTT. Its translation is CASSIWGGLAEAFF.

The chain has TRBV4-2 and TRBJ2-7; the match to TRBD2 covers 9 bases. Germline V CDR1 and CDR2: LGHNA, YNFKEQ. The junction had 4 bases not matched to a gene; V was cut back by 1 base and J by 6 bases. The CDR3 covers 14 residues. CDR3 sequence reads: CASSQAGLAREQYF. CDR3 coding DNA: TGTGCCAGCAGCCAAGCGGGACTAGCTCGCGAGCAGTACTTC.

CDR3 sequence reads: CAWRGGIEQYF. Written as DNA, the CDR3 is TGTGCCTGGAGGGGAGGGATCGAGCAGTACTTC. This chain joins TRBV30 and TRBJ2-7, with TRBD2 matching 7 bases. Germline V lookup: CDR1 GTSNPN, CDR2 SVGIG (reference sequence). The CDR3 covers 11 residues. The ends lost 3 bases at V and 6 bases at J; junction bases unmatched: 2.

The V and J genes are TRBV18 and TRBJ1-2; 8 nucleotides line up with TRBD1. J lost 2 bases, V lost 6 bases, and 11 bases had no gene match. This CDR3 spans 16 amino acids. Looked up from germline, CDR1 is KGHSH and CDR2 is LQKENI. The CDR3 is CASSSFPGQENYGYTF. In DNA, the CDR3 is TGTGCCAGCTCGTCTTTCCCGGGACAGGAGAACTATGGCTACACCTTC.

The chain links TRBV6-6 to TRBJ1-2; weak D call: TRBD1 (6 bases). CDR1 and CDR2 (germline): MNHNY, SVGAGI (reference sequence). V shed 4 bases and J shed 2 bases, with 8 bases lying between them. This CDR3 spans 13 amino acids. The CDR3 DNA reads TGTGCCAGCAGTTCAACAGGGAACTATGGCTACACCTTC. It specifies CASSSTGNYGYTF.

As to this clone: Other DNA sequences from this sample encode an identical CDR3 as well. The CDR3 is CASSPPGLAVYEQYF. The DNA of the CDR3 is TGTGCCAGCAGTCCGCCGGGACTAGCGGTCTACGAGCAGTACTTC. This chain connects TRBV28 to TRBJ2-7; TRBD2 matches 11 bases. Germline V gene lookup returns CDR1 MDHEN and CDR2 SYDVKM. The CDR3 totals 15 residues. Germline trimming cut 5 bases from V and 3 bases from J; bases unmatched to any gene: 6.

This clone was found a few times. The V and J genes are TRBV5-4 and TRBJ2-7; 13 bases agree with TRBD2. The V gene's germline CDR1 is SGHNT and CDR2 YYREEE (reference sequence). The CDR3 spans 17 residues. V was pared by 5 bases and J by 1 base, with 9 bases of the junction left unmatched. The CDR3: CASSRTSGGSESYEQYF. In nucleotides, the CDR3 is TGTGCCAGCAGTCGGACTAGCGGGGGATCCGAATCCTACGAGCAGTACTTC.

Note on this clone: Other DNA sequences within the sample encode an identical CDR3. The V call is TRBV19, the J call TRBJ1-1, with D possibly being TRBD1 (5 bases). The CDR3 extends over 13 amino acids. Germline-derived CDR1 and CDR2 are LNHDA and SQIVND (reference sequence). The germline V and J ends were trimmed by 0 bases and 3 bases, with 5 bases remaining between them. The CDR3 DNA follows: TGTGCCAGTAGTATAGAAGGGGACACTGAAGCTTTCTTT. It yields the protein CASSIEGDTEAFF.

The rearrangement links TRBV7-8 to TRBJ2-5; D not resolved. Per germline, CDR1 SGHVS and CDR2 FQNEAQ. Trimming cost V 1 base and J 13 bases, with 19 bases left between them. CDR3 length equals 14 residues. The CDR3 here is CASSLEASRASSYF. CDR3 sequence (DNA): TGTGCCAGCAGCTTAGAGGCCAGTAGAGCGAGCTCGTACTTC.

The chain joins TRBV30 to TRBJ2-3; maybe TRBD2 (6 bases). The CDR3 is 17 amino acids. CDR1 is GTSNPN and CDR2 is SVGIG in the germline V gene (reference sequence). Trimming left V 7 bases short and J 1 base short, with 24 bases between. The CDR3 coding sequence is TGTGCCTTCTCGACCGCCGGACTACCAAAACGCACAGATACGCAGTATTTT. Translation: CAFSTAGLPKRTDTQYF.